These 27 T cell receptor beta chains were all obtained from the same sample, sequenced in a study of T cell repertoires in cytomegalovirus infection. MiXCR, run by TCRdb on the reads, gives a single entry per CDR3 protein. Of about 310,000 distinct CDR3 sequences listed, 8% to 10% were seen once; the top ten hold around 2.5%. What was sequenced was PBMCs. The receptors derive from a human donor in good health (CMV status not recorded). Some clones in this sample may be carry-over from other donors' samples.

V is TRBV2 and J is TRBJ2-3; 7 bases match TRBD1. Germline V gene lookup returns CDR1 SNHLY and CDR2 FYNNEI. The V gene end was trimmed by 4 bases and the J gene end by 3 bases; junction bases not matched to a gene: 7. The CDR3 runs 15 residues. The chain's CDR3 is CASSGGGFGTDTQYF. The DNA of the CDR3 is TGTGCCAGCAGTGGAGGGGGCTTCGGAACAGATACGCAGTATTTT.

This clonotype was seen at least ten times. The chain uses TRBV6-1 and TRBJ2-1; D possibly corresponds to TRBD1 (5 bases). This CDR3 region has 16 residues. CDR1 and CDR2 from the germline V gene are MNHNS and SASEGT. V lost 1 base, J lost 4 bases, and 14 bases lay in between. DNA of the CDR3: TGTGCCAGCAGTGAAGAGGACACCCTAAATTACAATGAGCAGTTCTTC. It yields the protein CASSEEDTLNYNEQFF.

This clonotype was counted many times. This CDR3 reads CASSLEAGGANYGYTF. CDR3 nucleotides: TGTGCCAGCAGCTTAGAGGCAGGGGGAGCGAACTATGGCTACACCTTC. The genes are TRBV7-8 and TRBJ1-2; TRBD1 matches at 7 bases. Germline V CDR1 and CDR2: SGHVS, FQNEAQ. The CDR3 length is 16 residues. J lost 2 bases, V lost 1 base, and 7 bases had no gene match.

This clonotype has a count of ten or more. The CDR3 is CSARAPGRGTEAFF. CDR3 DNA: TGCAGTGCTAGGGCCCCGGGGCGGGGGACTGAAGCTTTCTTT. The gene calls are TRBV20-1 and TRBJ1-1; D perhaps matches TRBD1 (5 bases). Germline values: CDR1 DFQATT, CDR2 SNEGSKA (reference sequence). CDR3 size: 14 residues. Trimming stripped 3 bases from V and 5 bases from J, with 16 bases between.

This clonotype appeared many times. This chain links TRBV10-3 with TRBJ1-1; D is ambiguous. Germline V CDR1 and CDR2: ENHRY, SYGVKD. Trimming cost V 2 bases and J 5 bases, with 12 bases left between them. This CDR3 contains 14 residues. The CDR3 reads CAISERPYGTEAFF. The CDR3 DNA is TGTGCCATCAGTGAGCGCCCCTATGGGACTGAAGCTTTCTTT.

This clonotype was detected a few times. The chain employs TRBV20-1 and TRBJ2-1, with D perhaps TRBD2 (5 bases). The germline gives CDR1 DFQATT, CDR2 SNEGSKA (reference sequence). Trimming stripped 5 bases from V and 3 bases from J, with 8 bases between. The CDR3 length is 12 residues. The CDR3, as DNA: TGCAGTGCTGCTCGGGGCTACAATGAGCAGTTCTTC. Translation: CSAARGYNEQFF.

This clonotype was recorded a few times. The chain couples TRBV27 to TRBJ2-4, with a weak D call TRBD1 (5 bases). V was cut by 5 bases and J by 0 bases, with 11 bases left in between. Germline CDR1 and CDR2: MNHEY and SMNVEV (reference sequence). This CDR3 has 15 residues. CDR3 residues: CASSNLREAKNIQYF. The CDR3 region has the DNA TGTGCCAGCAGTAATCTCAGGGAAGCCAAAAACATTCAGTACTTC.

At least ten counts were recorded for this clonotype. The chain uses TRBV28 and TRBJ1-1; D is perhaps TRBD1 (6 bases). CDR1 is MDHEN, CDR2 SYDVKM, per germline. The CDR3 has 13 amino acids. Trimming pared 7 bases from V and 3 bases from J, leaving 12 bases between. The CDR3 sequence: CASIGGMDTEAFF. The CDR3 DNA sequence: TGTGCCAGCATTGGGGGCATGGACACTGAAGCTTTCTTT.

Only a few counts were recorded for this clonotype. The chain is built from TRBV2 and TRBJ2-2, with 9 bases that match TRBD2. The trim removed 2 bases at V and 6 bases at J, leaving 4 bases unmatched. Germline CDR1 reads SNHLY; CDR2 reads FYNNEI. This CDR3 contains 15 residues. This CDR3 is CASSELAGGPGELFF. As DNA, the CDR3 is TGTGCCAGCAGTGAACTGGCGGGGGGGCCCGGGGAGCTGTTTTTT.

In this sample, this clonotype turned up many times. The chain carries TRBV7-2 and TRBJ2-7; TRBD2 agrees at 8 bases. J was trimmed by 5 bases and V by 5 bases; bases with no gene match: 11. The CDR3 runs to 15 residues. The V gene's germline CDR1 is SGHTA and CDR2 FQGNSA. In DNA form, the CDR3 reads TGTGCCAGCAGCCTCTTCTCGGGGGGGGTAAACGAGCAGTACGTC. This encodes CASSLFSGGVNEQYV.

The chain links TRBV27 to TRBJ2-1; 9 nucleotides match TRBD1. J gave up 8 bases and V 5 bases, and 7 bases lay outside the gene matches. CDR1 is MNHEY and CDR2 is SMNVEV in the germline V gene (reference sequence). The CDR3 totals 14 residues. The CDR3 region has the DNA TGTGCCAGCAGTCTGGACAGGGGCGGGGATGAGCAGTTCTTC. Translation gives CASSLDRGGDEQFF.

This clonotype was observed many times. The rearrangement uses TRBV28 and TRBJ2-3, with D perhaps TRBD2 (5 bases). Trimming stripped 6 bases from V and 6 bases from J, with 19 bases between. The CDR3 runs 15 residues. From germline, CDR1 is MDHEN and CDR2 SYDVKM. CDR3 nucleotides: TGTGCCAGCAGCATACCAGGCCTTGGAGGTGATACGCAGTATTTT. It specifies CASSIPGLGGDTQYF.

This clonotype showed up many times. V gene TRBV6-2 or TRBV6-3 combines with J gene TRBJ1-1, with TRBD1 as a possible D gene (5 bases). The germline V gene has CDR1 MNHEY and CDR2 SVGEGT. The CDR3 length is 13 residues. With 5 bases removed from V and 4 bases from J, the gap between germline ends came to 11 bases. CDR3 in DNA: TGTGCCAGCAGTAACCCCAGGGTCACTGAAGCTTTCTTT. Amino acids: CASSNPRVTEAFF.

Many counts were recorded for this clonotype. This chain connects TRBV7-9 to TRBJ2-1; D possibly uses TRBD1 or TRBD2 (5 bases each). Germline-derived CDR1 and CDR2 are SEHNR and FQNEAQ (reference sequence). V lost 10 bases, J lost 3 bases, and 16 bases lay in between. The CDR3 totals 14 residues. The CDR3 DNA reads as TGTGCCACCCACCGGGACGGGCACTACAATGAGCAGTTCTTC. As protein: CATHRDGHYNEQFF.

This clonotype was counted at least ten times. The V gene is TRBV27, the J gene TRBJ2-1, with 7 bases that match TRBD2. The CDR3 has 17 residues. Trimming removed 5 bases from V and 5 bases from J; junction bases left unmatched: 15. CDR1 is MNHEY, CDR2 SMNVEV, per germline (reference sequence). CDR3 region: CASSATQVGGLDNEQFF. DNA for the CDR3: TGTGCCAGCAGTGCGACACAAGTCGGGGGGTTGGACAATGAGCAGTTCTTC.

This clonotype appeared many times. V gene TRBV20-1 combines with J gene TRBJ1-5; D remains unclear. Germline CDR1 and CDR2: DFQATT and SNEGSKA (reference sequence). V gave up 5 bases and J gave up 0 bases, with 20 bases separating them. The CDR3 is 17 residues long. Written as DNA, the CDR3 is TGCAGTGCTCCGACCCGGGCGGGGAGCCTTAGCAATCAGCCCCAGCATTTT. It is translated as CSAPTRAGSLSNQPQHF.

This clonotype was recorded many times. This sequence joins TRBV13 and TRBJ1-4, with no clear D. The CDR3 sequence is 16 residues long. V dropped 5 bases and J dropped 1 base, with 14 bases sitting between them. Germline CDR1 PRHDT, CDR2 FYEKMQ (reference sequence). The CDR3 DNA reads TGTGCCAGCAGCCTGAACCCTAGGATAACTAATGAAAAACTGTTTTTT. Protein product: CASSLNPRITNEKLFF.

This clonotype occurred many times. This chain links TRBV3-1 with TRBJ2-7; D ambiguous. The CDR3 contains 11 residues. V lost 1 base to trimming and J lost 6 bases, with 4 bases between them. CDR1 is LGHDT and CDR2 is YNNKEL in the germline V gene (reference sequence). The DNA of the CDR3 is TGTGCCAGCAGCCAAGGGAGCGAGCAGTACTTC. Translating gives CASSQGSEQYF.

Ten or more counts support this clonotype. The V call is TRBV19, the J call TRBJ2-5, with 7 nucleotides matching TRBD2. The CDR3 spans 16 residues. Germline V gene lookup returns CDR1 LNHDA and CDR2 SQIVND (reference sequence). J lost 4 bases, V lost 0 bases, and 8 bases had no gene match. CDR3 nucleotide sequence: TGTGCCAGTAGTATAGATCTAAGTACGGGAGGAGAGACCCAGTACTTC. This codes for CASSIDLSTGGETQYF. The full variable domain, with the rest looked up from reference TRBV19 and TRBJ2-5, is DGGITQSPKYLFRKEGQNVTLSCEQNLNHDAMYWYRQDPGQGLRLIYYSQIVNDFQKGDIAEGYSVSREKKESFPLTVTSAQKNPTAFYLCASSIDLSTGGETQYFGPGTRLLVL.

This clonotype was found many times. This chain uses TRBV27 with TRBJ2-1; 8 bases are shared with TRBD1. Looked up from germline, CDR1 is MNHEY and CDR2 is SMNVEV (reference sequence). The CDR3 spans 15 residues. V was pared by 3 bases and J by 7 bases, with 8 bases of the junction left unmatched. Here the CDR3 DNA reads TGTGCCAGCAGTTTTTACCAGGGGGCGGGAAATGAGCAGTTCTTC. Amino acids: CASSFYQGAGNEQFF.

The chain couples TRBV18 to TRBJ2-1; D not certain. V shed 0 bases and J shed 8 bases, with 11 bases lying between them. The germline V gene has CDR1 KGHSH and CDR2 LQKENI. The CDR3 consists of 14 residues. The CDR3 is CASSPPAGRDEQFF. For the CDR3, the DNA is TGTGCCAGCTCACCACCGGCCGGGCGCGATGAGCAGTTCTTC. The full variable domain, its missing parts supplied by reference TRBV18 and TRBJ2-1, is NAGVMQNPRHLVRRRGQEARLRCSPMKGHSHVYWYRQLPEEGLKFMVYLQKENIIDESGMPKERFSAEFPKEGPSILRIQQVVRGDSAAYFCASSPPAGRDEQFFGPGTRLTVL.

This clonotype was counted between two and nine times. V is TRBV14 and J is TRBJ1-1, with TRBD1 as a possible D gene (5 bases). Trimming took off 0 bases at V and 0 bases at J, with 17 bases between the two ends. Germline assignment: CDR1 SGHDN and CDR2 FVKESK. The CDR3 runs 18 residues. The CDR3 region is CASSQEYGGWEMNTEAFF. The CDR3 nucleotides read TGTGCCAGCAGCCAAGAGTACGGGGGGTGGGAGATGAACACTGAAGCTTTCTTT.

V gene TRBV27 combines with J gene TRBJ2-5, with TRBD2 matching 10 bases. Trimming took 3 bases from V and 9 from J; bases not matched to a gene: 10. CDR3 length equals 15 residues. Germline V gene sequence: CDR1 MNHEY, CDR2 SMNVEV (reference sequence). CDR3 coding DNA: TGTGCCAGCAGTTTCCTGCCCAGCGGGAGGGCGGCCCAGTACTTC. It codes for CASSFLPSGRAAQYF.

There are many counts of this clonotype. The chain has TRBV29-1 and TRBJ2-1; D gene ambiguous. V lost 4 bases to trimming and J lost 4 bases, with 5 bases between them. The length of the CDR3 is 11 residues. Germline-derived CDR1 and CDR2 are SQVTM and ANQGSEA. For the CDR3, the DNA is TGCAGCGTTGTTAAGTACAATGAGCAGTTCTTC. Translating gives CSVVKYNEQFF.

This clonotype turned up a few times. This chain joins TRBV5-4 and TRBJ2-7; 11 bases fit TRBD2. V trimming: 8 bases; J trimming: 7 bases; junction bases outside the gene matches: 5. The V gene's germline CDR1 is SGHNT and CDR2 YYREEE (reference sequence). The CDR3 sequence is 12 residues long. The CDR3, as DNA: TGTGCCAGTACTAGCGGGGGTCTTGAGCAGTACTTC. Its translation is CASTSGGLEQYF.

This clonotype was counted ten times or more. The chain has TRBV4-1 and TRBJ1-1, with 7 positions matching TRBD1. This CDR3 is built from 16 residues. The V gene's germline CDR1 is MGHRA and CDR2 YSYEKL. J gave up 5 bases and V 0 bases, and 9 bases lay outside the gene matches. The CDR3 DNA is TGCGCCAGCAGCCAAGATCCGACAGGGCTGGGGACTGAAGCTTTCTTT. Amino acid sequence: CASSQDPTGLGTEAFF.

The rearrangement links TRBV20-1 to TRBJ2-5, with 11 bases that match TRBD2. The V and J ends lost 5 bases and 1 base, in that order; junction bases with no gene match: 3. CDR3 length: 14 amino acids. Germline-derived CDR1 and CDR2 are DFQATT and SNEGSKA (reference sequence). The CDR3 protein is CSAYGLAGQETQYF. In DNA form, the CDR3 reads TGCAGTGCTTATGGACTAGCGGGCCAAGAGACCCAGTACTTC.